The 13 T cell receptor beta chains listed next were all sequenced from one sample in a study of T cells in Graves' hyperthyroidism and ophthalmopathy. Researchers amplified the TCR beta CDR3 regions from RNA transcripts. The primer set for the first-round RT-PCR of the TCR CDR3 was HTBI. TCRdb recomputed calls from the multiplex PCR reads with MiXCR, one row per CDR3 protein. The table records about 540,000 distinct CDR3 sequences, about half of them present only once. Sequencing input: peripheral blood or thyroid tissue (not recorded which). These receptors all come from a woman between 18 and 29 years old with Graves' hyperthyroidism.

With regard to this clonotype: This may arise from a read error, as a much more abundant clone is one base away. V and J are TRBV13 and TRBJ2-7, with 7 nucleotides matching TRBD1. The CDR3 runs to 15 residues. Germline V CDR1 and CDR2: PRHDT, FYEKMQ (reference sequence). CDR3 DNA: TGTGCCAGCAGCTTCCAGGGACAGCCTCCCTACGGGCAGTACTTC. Protein sequence: CASSFQGQPPYGQYF.

CDR3 residues: CAITTSGADEQYF. CDR3 DNA: TGTGCCATCACGACCTCGGGAGCTGACGAGCAGTACTTC. This chain links TRBV10-3 with TRBJ2-7; a weak D match, TRBD2 (6 bases). Germline loops: CDR1 ENHRY, CDR2 SYGVKD. The length of the CDR3 is 13 residues. Deletions cut 7 bases from V and 5 bases from J, with 15 bases between.

This clonotype was seen repeatedly, ten times or more. This chain connects TRBV20-1 to TRBJ1-2; D uncertain. The CDR3 sequence is 15 residues long. The V end was cut by 3 bases, the J end by 1 base, with 15 bases between. CDR1 is DFQATT and CDR2 is SNEGSKA in the germline V gene (reference sequence). The DNA for the CDR3 is TGCAGTGCTAGCCCCAGCAGACTACTTAACTATGGCTACACCTTC. Translation: CSASPSRLLNYGYTF.

V usage is TRBV24-1 and J usage is TRBJ2-2; D not resolved. The CDR3 totals 14 residues. Trimming cost V 8 bases and J 0 bases, with 9 bases left between them. Germline assignment: CDR1 KGHDR and CDR2 SFDVKD. The CDR3 DNA follows: TGTGCCACCACGGGTGCCTCGAACACCGGGGAGCTGTTTTTT. This codes for CATTGASNTGELFF.

The DNA of the CDR3 is TGCAGTGCTAGCTCGGGGGACACTGAAGCTTTCTTT. Its protein product is CSASSGDTEAFF. The chain links TRBV20-1 to TRBJ1-1; TRBD1 is a possible D gene (5 bases). CDR3 size: 12 residues. The V gene lost 3 bases and the J gene lost 3 bases, with 8 bases spanning the gap. Germline CDR1 reads DFQATT; CDR2 reads SNEGSKA (reference sequence).

This chain links TRBV12-3 or TRBV12-4 with TRBJ2-5, with TRBD2 matching 10 bases. The CDR3 covers 15 residues. After removal of 4 bases from V and 6 bases from J, the junction contained 8 bases not matched to a gene. The CDR3 DNA follows: TGTGCCAGCAGTTCCCTAGCGGGAGATGTAAAGACCCAGTACTTC. Translation gives CASSSLAGDVKTQYF.

This clonotype was seen at least ten times. This chain links TRBV7-7 with TRBJ2-6; possibly TRBD2 for D (6 bases). Germline-derived CDR1 and CDR2 are SSHAT and FNYEAQ (reference sequence). The CDR3 is 13 amino acids. The CDR3 DNA follows: TGTGCTGGGGGGAACTCTGGGGCCAACGTCCTGACTTTC. The encoded protein is CAGGNSGANVLTF.

This clonotype was recorded at least ten times. The chain recombines TRBV29-1 with TRBJ1-4; 8 bases align to TRBD1. The CDR3 sequence is 13 residues long. Germline CDR1 reads SQVTM; CDR2 reads ANQGSEA. The ends lost 4 bases at V and 3 bases at J; junction bases unmatched: 1. The CDR3 is CSVAQGANEKLFF. The CDR3 DNA reads as TGCAGCGTTGCACAGGGGGCTAATGAAAAACTGTTTTTT.

In its sample, this clonotype was seen many times. The V and J genes are TRBV5-1 and TRBJ2-7; D possibly corresponds to TRBD1 (6 bases). The CDR3 runs 12 residues. Trimming shortened V by 4 bases and J by 6 bases, and 11 bases separated the two germline ends. Germline V gene lookup returns CDR1 SGHRS and CDR2 YFSETQ. Written as DNA, the CDR3 is TGCGCCAGCAGCGAAACAGGGTTCGAGCAGTACTTC. Protein product: CASSETGFEQYF.

This clonotype has ten or more counts. V is TRBV7-9 and J is TRBJ1-1; D is uncertain. Per germline, CDR1 SEHNR and CDR2 FQNEAQ (reference sequence). The CDR3 runs 13 residues. Trimming removed 4 bases at V and 6 bases at J, with 12 bases between. CDR3 DNA: TGTGCCAGCAGCTGGACGTCGAGGGCTGAAGCTTTCTTT. Residues: CASSWTSRAEAFF.

Concerning this clonotype itself: At one end the junction does not follow the germline gene, possibly because of a read error. The chain couples TRBV7-2 to TRBJ2-5; 8 positions match TRBD2. Germline assignment: CDR1 SGHTA and CDR2 FQGNSA. This CDR3 region has 14 residues. CDR3 in amino acids: CASSLAGVAPHQYF. The CDR3 nucleotides read TGTGCCAGCAGCCTAGCGGGTGTAGCGCCTCACCAGTACTTC.

This clonotype has just one count. The chain has TRBV24-1 and TRBJ2-6, with 9 bases identical to TRBD1. The CDR3 is 18 residues long. V shed 9 bases and J 0 bases; nucleotides not matched to a gene: 11. Germline CDR1 is KGHDR and CDR2 is SFDVKD. The CDR3 here is CATPPRTGALSGANVLTF. The CDR3 bases are TGTGCCACCCCTCCTAGGACAGGGGCTCTCTCTGGGGCCAACGTCCTGACTTTC.

This clonotype has at least ten counts. This sequence joins TRBV7-2 and TRBJ1-3, with D unclear. Germline V gene data show CDR1 as SGHTA and CDR2 as FQGNSA. V shed 5 bases and J shed 0 bases, with 8 bases lying between them. The CDR3 has 14 residues. The CDR3 is CASSLQSSGNTIYF. DNA of the CDR3: TGTGCCAGCAGCCTACAGAGCTCTGGAAACACCATATATTTT.